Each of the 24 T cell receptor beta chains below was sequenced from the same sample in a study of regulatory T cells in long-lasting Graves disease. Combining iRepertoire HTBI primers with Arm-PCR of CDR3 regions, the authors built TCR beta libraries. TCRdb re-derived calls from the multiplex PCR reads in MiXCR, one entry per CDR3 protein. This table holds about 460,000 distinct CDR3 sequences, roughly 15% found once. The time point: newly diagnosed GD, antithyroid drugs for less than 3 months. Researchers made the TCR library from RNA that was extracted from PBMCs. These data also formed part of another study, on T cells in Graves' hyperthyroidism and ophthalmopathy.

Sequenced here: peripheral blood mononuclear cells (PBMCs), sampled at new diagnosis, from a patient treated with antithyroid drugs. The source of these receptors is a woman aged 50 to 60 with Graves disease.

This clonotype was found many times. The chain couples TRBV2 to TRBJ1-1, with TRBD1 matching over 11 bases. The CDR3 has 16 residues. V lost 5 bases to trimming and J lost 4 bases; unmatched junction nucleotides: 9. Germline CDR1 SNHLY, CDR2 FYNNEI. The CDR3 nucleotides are TGTGCCAGCAGTAGTTCTGGGGACAGGGGGTTCACTGAAGCTTTCTTT. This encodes CASSSSGDRGFTEAFF.

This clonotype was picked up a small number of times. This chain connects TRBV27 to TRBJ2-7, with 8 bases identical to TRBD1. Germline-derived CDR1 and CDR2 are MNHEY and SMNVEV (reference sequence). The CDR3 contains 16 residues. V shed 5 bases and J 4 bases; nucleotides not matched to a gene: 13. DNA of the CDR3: TGTGCCAGCAGTCCAAGGTGGACAGGGACGTTGTACGAGCAGTACTTC. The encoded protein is CASSPRWTGTLYEQYF.

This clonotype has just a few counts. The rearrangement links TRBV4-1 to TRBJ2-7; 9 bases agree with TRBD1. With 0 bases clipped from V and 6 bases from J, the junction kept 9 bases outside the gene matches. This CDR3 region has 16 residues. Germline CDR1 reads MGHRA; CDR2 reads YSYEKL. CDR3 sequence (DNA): TGCGCCAGCAGCCAAGACCTAACGGGGACAGGGTCCGAGCAGTACTTC. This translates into CASSQDLTGTGSEQYF.

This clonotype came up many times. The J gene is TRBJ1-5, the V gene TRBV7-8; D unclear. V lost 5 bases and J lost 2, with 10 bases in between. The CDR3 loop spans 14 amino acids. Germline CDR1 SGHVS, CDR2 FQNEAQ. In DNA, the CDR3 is TGTGCCAGCAGCCTAAGAAGGGGCAATCAGCCCCAGCATTTT. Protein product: CASSLRRGNQPQHF.

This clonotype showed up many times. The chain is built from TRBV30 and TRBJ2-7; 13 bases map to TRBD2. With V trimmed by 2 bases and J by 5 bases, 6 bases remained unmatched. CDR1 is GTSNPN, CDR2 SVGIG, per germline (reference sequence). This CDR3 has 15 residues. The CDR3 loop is CAWSLGLAGDHEQYF. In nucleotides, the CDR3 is TGTGCCTGGAGTCTAGGACTAGCGGGAGATCACGAGCAGTACTTC.

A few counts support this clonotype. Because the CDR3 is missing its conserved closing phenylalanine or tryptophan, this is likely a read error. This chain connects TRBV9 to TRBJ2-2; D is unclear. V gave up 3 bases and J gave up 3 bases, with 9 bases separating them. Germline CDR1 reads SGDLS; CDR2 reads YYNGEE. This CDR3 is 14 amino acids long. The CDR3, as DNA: TGTGCCAGCAGCGCCCGACCCTACACCGGGGAGCTGTTTTCT. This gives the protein CASSARPYTGELFS.

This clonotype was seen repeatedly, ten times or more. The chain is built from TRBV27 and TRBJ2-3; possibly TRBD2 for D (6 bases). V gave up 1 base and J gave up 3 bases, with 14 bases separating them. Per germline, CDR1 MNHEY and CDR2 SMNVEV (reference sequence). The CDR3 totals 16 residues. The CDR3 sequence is CASSLWGGMGTDTQYF. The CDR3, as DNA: TGTGCCAGCAGTTTATGGGGCGGGATGGGTACAGATACGCAGTATTTT.

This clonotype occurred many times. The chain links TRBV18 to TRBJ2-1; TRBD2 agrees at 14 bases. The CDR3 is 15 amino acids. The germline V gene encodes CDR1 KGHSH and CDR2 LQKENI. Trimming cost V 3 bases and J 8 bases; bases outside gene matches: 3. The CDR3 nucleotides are TGTGCCAGCTCACCCCCGGGACTAGCGGGAGATGAGCAGTTCTTC. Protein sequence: CASSPPGLAGDEQFF.

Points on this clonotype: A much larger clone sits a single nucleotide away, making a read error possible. CDR3 nucleotides: TGTGCCAGCAGCTTACCGGGGAGATGGACAGATACGCAGTATTTT. This translates into CASSLPGRWTDTQYF. This sequence joins TRBV28 and TRBJ2-3, with D perhaps TRBD2 (5 bases). CDR1 and CDR2 (germline): MDHEN, SYDVKM. This CDR3 comprises 15 residues. With 6 bases removed from V and 3 bases from J, the gap between germline ends came to 16 bases. The variable domain in full, completed from reference TRBV28 and TRBJ2-3, reads DVKVTQSSRYLVKRTGEKVFLECVQDMDHENMFWYRQDPGLGLRLIYFSYDVKMKEKGDIPEGYSVSREKKERFSLILESASTNQTSMYLCASSLPGRWTDTQYFGPGTRLTVL.

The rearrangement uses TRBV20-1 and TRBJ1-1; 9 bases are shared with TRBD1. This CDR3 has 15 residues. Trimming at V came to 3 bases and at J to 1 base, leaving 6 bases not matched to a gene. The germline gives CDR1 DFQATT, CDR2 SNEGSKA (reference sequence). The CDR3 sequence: CSARTGGYGNTEAFF. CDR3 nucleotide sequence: TGCAGTGCTAGGACAGGGGGGTATGGGAACACTGAAGCTTTCTTT.

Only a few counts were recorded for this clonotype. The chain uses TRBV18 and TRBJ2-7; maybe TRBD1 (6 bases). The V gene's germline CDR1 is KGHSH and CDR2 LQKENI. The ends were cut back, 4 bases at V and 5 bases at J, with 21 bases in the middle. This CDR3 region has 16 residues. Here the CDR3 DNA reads TGTGCCAGCTCACTGATGGACAGCGACACAGGGAACGAGCAGTACTTC. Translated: CASSLMDSDTGNEQYF.

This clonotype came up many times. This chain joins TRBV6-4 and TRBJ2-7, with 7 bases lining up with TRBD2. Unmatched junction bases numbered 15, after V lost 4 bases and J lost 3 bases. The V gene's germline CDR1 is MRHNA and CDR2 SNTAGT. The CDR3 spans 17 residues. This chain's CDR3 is CASSVLLGLVAYYEQYF. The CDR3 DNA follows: TGTGCCAGCAGTGTCTTACTCGGACTAGTTGCCTACTACGAGCAGTACTTC.

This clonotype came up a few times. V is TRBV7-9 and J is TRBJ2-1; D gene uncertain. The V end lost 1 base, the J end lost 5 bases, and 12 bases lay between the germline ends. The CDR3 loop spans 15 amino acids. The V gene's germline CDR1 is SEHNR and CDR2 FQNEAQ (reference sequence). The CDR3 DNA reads TGTGCCAGCAGCTTAGTAGTCGGTGGGGACAATGAGCAGTTCTTC. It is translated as CASSLVVGGDNEQFF.

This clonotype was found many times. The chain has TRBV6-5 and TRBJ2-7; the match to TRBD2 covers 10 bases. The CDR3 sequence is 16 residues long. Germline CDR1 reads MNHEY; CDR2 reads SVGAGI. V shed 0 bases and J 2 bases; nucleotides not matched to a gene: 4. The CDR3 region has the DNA TGTGCCAGCAGTTACTCGGCTAGCGGGGGAACCTACGAGCAGTACTTC. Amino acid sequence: CASSYSASGGTYEQYF.

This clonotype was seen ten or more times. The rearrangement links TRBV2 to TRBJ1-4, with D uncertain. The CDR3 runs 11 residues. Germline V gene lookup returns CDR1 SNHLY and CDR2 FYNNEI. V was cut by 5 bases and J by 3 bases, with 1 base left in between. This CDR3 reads CASSSNEKLFF. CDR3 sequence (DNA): TGTGCCAGCAGTTCTAATGAAAAACTGTTTTTT.

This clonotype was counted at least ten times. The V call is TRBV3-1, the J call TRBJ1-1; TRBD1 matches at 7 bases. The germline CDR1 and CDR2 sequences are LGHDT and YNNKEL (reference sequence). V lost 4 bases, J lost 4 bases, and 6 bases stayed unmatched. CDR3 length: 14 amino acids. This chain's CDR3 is CASSRDRVGTEAFF. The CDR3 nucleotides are TGTGCCAGCAGCCGTGACAGGGTGGGCACTGAAGCTTTCTTT. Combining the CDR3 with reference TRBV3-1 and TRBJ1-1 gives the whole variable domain DTAVSQTPKYLVTQMGNDKSIKCEQNLGHDTMYWYKQDSKKFLKIMFSYNNKELIINETVPNRFSPKSPDKAHLNLHINSLELGDSAVYFCASSRDRVGTEAFFGQGTRLTVV.

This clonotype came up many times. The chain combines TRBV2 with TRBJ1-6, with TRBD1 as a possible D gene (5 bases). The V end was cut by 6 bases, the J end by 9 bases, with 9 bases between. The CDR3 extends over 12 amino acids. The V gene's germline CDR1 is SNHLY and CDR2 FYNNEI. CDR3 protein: CASRRGRSPLHF. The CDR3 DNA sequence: TGTGCCAGCAGAAGGGGACGTTCACCCCTCCACTTT.

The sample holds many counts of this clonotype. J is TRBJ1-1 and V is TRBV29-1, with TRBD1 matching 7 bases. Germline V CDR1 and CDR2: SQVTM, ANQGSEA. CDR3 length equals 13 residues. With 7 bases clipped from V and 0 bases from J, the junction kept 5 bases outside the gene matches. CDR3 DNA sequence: TGCAGCGCCCAAGGACAGGTGAACACTGAAGCTTTCTTT. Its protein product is CSAQGQVNTEAFF.

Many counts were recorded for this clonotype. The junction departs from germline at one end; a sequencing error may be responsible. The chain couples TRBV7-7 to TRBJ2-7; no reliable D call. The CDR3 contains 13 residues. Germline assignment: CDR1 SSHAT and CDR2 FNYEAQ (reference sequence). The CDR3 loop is CASSLGIANEQYF. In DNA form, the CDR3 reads TGTGCTAGCAGCTTAGGAATAGCTAACGAGCAGTACTTC.

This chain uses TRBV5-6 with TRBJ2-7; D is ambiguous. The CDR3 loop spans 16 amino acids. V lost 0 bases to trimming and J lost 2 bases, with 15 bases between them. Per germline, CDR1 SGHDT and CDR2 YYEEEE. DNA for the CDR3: TGTGCCAGCAGCTTGGGCTCTACAGTGGATCCCTACGAGCAGTACTTC. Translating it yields CASSLGSTVDPYEQYF.

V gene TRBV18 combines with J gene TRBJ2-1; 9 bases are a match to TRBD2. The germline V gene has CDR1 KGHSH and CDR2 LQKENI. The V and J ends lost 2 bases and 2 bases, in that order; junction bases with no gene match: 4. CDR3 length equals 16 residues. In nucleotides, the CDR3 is TGTGCCAGCTCACCAGGACTAGCGACTACCTACAATGAGCAGTTCTTC. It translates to CASSPGLATTYNEQFF.

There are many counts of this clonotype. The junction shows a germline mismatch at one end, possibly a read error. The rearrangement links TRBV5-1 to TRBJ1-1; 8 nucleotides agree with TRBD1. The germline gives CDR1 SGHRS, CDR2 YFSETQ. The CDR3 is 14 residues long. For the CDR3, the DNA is TGTGCCAGCAGCTTTCAGGGGGCTGACACTGAAGCTTTCTTT. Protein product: CASSFQGADTEAFF.

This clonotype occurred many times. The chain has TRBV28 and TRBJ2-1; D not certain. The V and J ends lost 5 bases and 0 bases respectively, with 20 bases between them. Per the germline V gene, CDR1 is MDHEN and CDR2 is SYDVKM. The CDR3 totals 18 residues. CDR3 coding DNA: TGTGCCAGCAGTCTCTCCTACGTTATGACGATCTCCTACAATGAGCAGTTCTTC. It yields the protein CASSLSYVMTISYNEQFF.

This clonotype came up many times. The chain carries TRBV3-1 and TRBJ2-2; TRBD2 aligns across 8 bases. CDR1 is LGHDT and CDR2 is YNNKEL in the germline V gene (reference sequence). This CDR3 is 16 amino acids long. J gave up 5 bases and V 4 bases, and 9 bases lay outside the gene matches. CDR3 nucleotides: TGTGCCAGCAGCCCGTCGGCGGGAGGAGGAACCGGGGAGCTGTTTTTT. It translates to CASSPSAGGGTGELFF.